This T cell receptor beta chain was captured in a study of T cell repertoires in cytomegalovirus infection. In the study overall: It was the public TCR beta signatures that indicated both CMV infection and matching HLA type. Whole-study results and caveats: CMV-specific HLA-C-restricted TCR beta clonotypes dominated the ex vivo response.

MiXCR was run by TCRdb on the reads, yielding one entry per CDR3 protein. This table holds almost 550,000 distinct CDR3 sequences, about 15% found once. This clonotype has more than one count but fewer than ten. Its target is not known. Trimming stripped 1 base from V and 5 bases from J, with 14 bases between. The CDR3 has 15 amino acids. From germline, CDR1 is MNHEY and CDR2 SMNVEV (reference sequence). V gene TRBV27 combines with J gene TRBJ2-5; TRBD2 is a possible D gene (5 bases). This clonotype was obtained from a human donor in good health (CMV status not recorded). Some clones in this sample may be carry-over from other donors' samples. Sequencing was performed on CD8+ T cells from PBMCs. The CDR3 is CASSLYQARGETQYF. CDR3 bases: TGTGCCAGCAGTTTATATCAGGCTAGAGGGGAGACCCAGTACTTC.